This passage covers 17 T cell receptor beta chains from one sample sequenced in a study of regulatory T cells in long-lasting Graves disease. With iRepertoire HTBI primers and Arm-PCR of CDR3 regions, TCR beta libraries were built. Using its own MiXCR run on the multiplex PCR reads, TCRdb lists one record per CDR3 protein. The sample has roughly 500,000 distinct CDR3 sequences; roughly 13% are singletons. The time point here: newly diagnosed GD, antithyroid drugs for less than 3 months. PBMCs provided the RNA from which the TCR library was made. This same sample was also part of a study on T cells in Graves' hyperthyroidism and ophthalmopathy.

The sequences come from peripheral blood mononuclear cells (PBMCs), collected at new diagnosis, from a patient treated with antithyroid drugs. These receptors were collected from a man aged 30 to 39 with Graves disease.

In its sample, this clonotype was seen a few times. V and J are TRBV10-2 and TRBJ2-2, with D hard to call. The V gene's germline CDR1 is WSHSY and CDR2 SAAADI. The CDR3 runs 12 residues. V shed 2 bases and J shed 7 bases, with 5 bases lying between them. The CDR3 sequence is CASSEGHGELFF. The DNA for the CDR3 is TGCGCCAGCAGTGAGGGTCACGGGGAGCTGTTTTTT.

In regard to this clonotype: This clone may be a read error of a much larger clone one base away. The chain combines TRBV7-2 with TRBJ1-1; D not resolved. The CDR3 runs to 13 residues. Germline CDR1 and CDR2: SGHTA and FQGNSA. V lost 4 bases and J lost 1, with 7 bases in between. For the CDR3, the DNA is TGTGCCAGCAGCTGGGTGGGGAACACTGAAGCTTTCTTT. Its protein product is CASSWVGNTEAFF.

This clonotype was picked up a small number of times. J is TRBJ2-2 and V is TRBV27; 12 bases map to TRBD2. V trimming: 3 bases; J trimming: 6 bases; junction bases outside the gene matches: 8. Per the germline V gene, CDR1 is MNHEY and CDR2 is SMNVEV (reference sequence). This CDR3 region has 17 residues. The CDR3 region is CASSLRATSGSSGELFF. Written as DNA, the CDR3 is TGTGCCAGCAGTTTGAGGGCGACTAGCGGGAGTTCCGGGGAGCTGTTTTTT.

This clonotype has a count of ten or more. This chain links TRBV6-1 with TRBJ1-2; D perhaps matches TRBD1 (5 bases). This CDR3 has 15 residues. Germline CDR1 MNHNS, CDR2 SASEGT. Trimming shortened V by 6 bases and J by 4 bases, and 18 bases separated the two germline ends. CDR3 loop: CASSPQGLGGYGYTF. The CDR3 DNA reads as TGTGCCAGCAGCCCCCAGGGACTCGGGGGCTATGGCTACACCTTC.

The chain links TRBV6-5 to TRBJ2-7, with 9 bases aligning to TRBD1. This CDR3 has 14 residues. CDR1 and CDR2 from the germline V gene are MNHEY and SVGAGI. V gave up 2 bases and J gave up 3 bases; unmatched junction bases: 2. In DNA form, the CDR3 reads TGTGCCAGCAGTTACGGGACAGGGTACTACGAGCAGTACTTC. It specifies CASSYGTGYYEQYF.

This clonotype was counted at least ten times. The J gene is TRBJ2-5, the V gene TRBV19; D unclear. Trimming removed 5 bases at V and 6 bases at J, with 16 bases between. CDR1 is LNHDA and CDR2 is SQIVND in the germline V gene (reference sequence). The CDR3 is made up of 14 amino acids. CDR3 sequence reads: CASSPSVYGKTQYF. CDR3 bases: TGTGCCAGTAGTCCCAGTGTTTACGGCAAGACCCAGTACTTC.

This clonotype was detected ten times or more. The chain joins TRBV25-1 to TRBJ2-7, with D uncertain. This CDR3 is built from 13 residues. V lost 6 bases, J lost 7 bases, and 16 bases lay in between. Germline V gene sequence: CDR1 MGHDK, CDR2 SYGVNS. CDR3 residues: CASRKIGGQEQYF. CDR3 nucleotide sequence: TGTGCCAGCAGGAAAATAGGCGGTCAAGAGCAGTACTTC.

This clonotype was observed a handful of times. The rearrangement uses TRBV19 and TRBJ2-7; a weak D match, TRBD2 (6 bases). The V and J ends lost 10 bases and 1 base respectively, with 14 bases between them. The CDR3 consists of 13 residues. Germline-derived CDR1 and CDR2 are LNHDA and SQIVND (reference sequence). DNA for the CDR3: TGTGCCACCAAGACCGGGACTTCCTACGAGCAGTACTTC. This encodes CATKTGTSYEQYF.

This clonotype was seen many times. J is TRBJ2-3 and V is TRBV19; 8 nucleotides agree with TRBD2. The CDR3 has 16 residues. Germline V gene data show CDR1 as LNHDA and CDR2 as SQIVND (reference sequence). The ends lost 5 bases at V and 3 bases at J; junction bases unmatched: 10. The CDR3 is CASSQQGGRTTDTQYF. The CDR3 DNA sequence: TGTGCCAGTAGTCAACAAGGCGGGAGGACTACAGATACGCAGTATTTT.

This chain uses TRBV9 with TRBJ2-5; 9 bases are a match to TRBD2. This CDR3 contains 17 residues. With 4 bases clipped from V and 0 bases from J, the junction kept 10 bases outside the gene matches. The germline CDR1 and CDR2 sequences are SGDLS and YYNGEE. CDR3 nucleotide sequence: TGTGCCAGCAGCCCGTATAGCACTAGCGGGTACCAAGAGACCCAGTACTTC. Amino acids: CASSPYSTSGYQETQYF.

V usage is TRBV6-1 and J usage is TRBJ2-5, with 7 positions matching TRBD1. From germline, CDR1 is MNHNS and CDR2 SASEGT. With V trimmed by 5 bases and J by 5 bases, 5 bases remained unmatched. This CDR3 comprises 13 residues. CDR3 sequence (DNA): TGTGCCAGCAGTACAGGGGTGAAGGAGACCCAGTACTTC. As protein: CASSTGVKETQYF.

Many counts were recorded for this clonotype. The chain combines TRBV29-1 with TRBJ1-5, with a possible D match to TRBD1 (6 bases). V lost 6 bases to trimming and J lost 5 bases, with 17 bases between them. The CDR3 is made up of 14 amino acids. Germline V CDR1 and CDR2: SQVTM, ANQGSEA. The CDR3 protein is CSVAVGGRDQPQHF. The CDR3 nucleotides are TGCAGCGTCGCCGTTGGGGGCAGGGATCAGCCCCAGCATTTT.

Note on this clonotype: A read error is possible here, since a much larger clone lies one base away. It is likely a read error, because the conserved phenylalanine at the end of the CDR3 is missing. The chain is built from TRBV6-4 and TRBJ2-3, with 7 positions matching TRBD2. Germline CDR1 and CDR2: MRHNA and SNTAGT. The CDR3 loop spans 16 amino acids. Unmatched junction bases numbered 7, after V lost 0 bases and J lost 4 bases. The CDR3 nucleotides read TGTGCCAGCAGTGACTCGATCCAGGGAGGGTCAGATACGCAGTATTCT. Translating it yields CASSDSIQGGSDTQYS.

This clonotype showed up many times. The chain uses TRBV11-2 and TRBJ2-3; D may match TRBD1 or TRBD2 (5 bases each). Per germline, CDR1 SGHAT and CDR2 FQNNGV. V lost 4 bases to trimming and J lost 6 bases, with 17 bases between them. The CDR3 runs 15 residues. CDR3 sequence: CASSSPGTPRDTQYF. CDR3 sequence (DNA): TGTGCCAGCAGCTCACCCGGGACCCCCAGGGATACGCAGTATTTT.

This clonotype was picked up a small number of times. The chain links TRBV4-2 to TRBJ2-1; 7 bases match TRBD2. This CDR3 contains 16 residues. Germline-derived CDR1 and CDR2 are LGHNA and YNFKEQ. Unmatched junction bases numbered 5, after V lost 1 base and J lost 2 bases. CDR3 sequence (DNA): TGTGCCAGCAGCCAAGTTGGCGGGAGAACCTACAATGAGCAGTTCTTC. It translates to CASSQVGGRTYNEQFF.

V and J are TRBV11-2 and TRBJ2-7; TRBD1 might be the D (6 bases). The CDR3 loop spans 12 amino acids. The V end lost 4 bases, the J end lost 4 bases, and 8 bases lay between the germline ends. Germline CDR1 and CDR2: SGHAT and FQNNGV. CDR3 bases: TGTGCCAGCAGCTGGACAGTTTACGAGCAGTACTTC. Protein sequence: CASSWTVYEQYF.

This clonotype has at least ten counts. V is TRBV7-2 and J is TRBJ2-7; TRBD2 matches 13 bases. Per the germline V gene, CDR1 is SGHTA and CDR2 is FQGNSA. The length of the CDR3 is 18 residues. The trim removed 5 bases at V and 0 bases at J, leaving 10 bases unmatched. The CDR3 here is CASSVPGTSGKSSYEQYF. The CDR3 DNA reads TGTGCCAGCAGCGTCCCCGGGACTAGCGGGAAGAGCTCCTACGAGCAGTACTTC.